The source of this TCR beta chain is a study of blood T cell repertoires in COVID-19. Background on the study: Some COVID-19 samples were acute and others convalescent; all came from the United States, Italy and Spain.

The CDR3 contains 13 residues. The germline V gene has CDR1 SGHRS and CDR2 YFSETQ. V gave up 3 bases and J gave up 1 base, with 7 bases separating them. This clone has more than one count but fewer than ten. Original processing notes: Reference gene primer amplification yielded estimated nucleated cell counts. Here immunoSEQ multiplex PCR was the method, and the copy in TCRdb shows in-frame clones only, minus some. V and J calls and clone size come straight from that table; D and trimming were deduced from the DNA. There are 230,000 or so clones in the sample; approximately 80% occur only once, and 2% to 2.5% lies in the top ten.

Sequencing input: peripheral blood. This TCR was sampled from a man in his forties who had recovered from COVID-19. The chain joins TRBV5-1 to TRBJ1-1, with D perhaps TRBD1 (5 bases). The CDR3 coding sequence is TGCGCCAGCAGCTACGGACAGAACACTGAAGCTTTCTTT. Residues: CASSYGQNTEAFF.